This T cell receptor (beta chain) is drawn from a study of blood T cell repertoires in COVID-19. Germline values: CDR1 SGHRS, CDR2 YFSETQ. The CDR3 spans 15 residues. V lost 3 bases and J 2 bases, leaving 14 bases between the germline ends. In the original workflow: Amplification of reference gene primers provided the estimated nucleated cell counts. Repertoires were generated with immunoSEQ multiplex PCR, while TCRdb's copy carries only in-frame clones and drops some. V, J and clone size are those of that table, while D and trimming were read from the DNA. The repertoire includes about 190,000 clones, roughly 88% of them detected once, and under 9.5% sits in the top ten. This clone was seen many times. The study assigned cohorts using participant-reported clinical history.

This TCR was sampled from a woman aged 25 to 39 who had recovered from COVID-19. Source material: PBMCs or T cells enriched from blood (not recorded which). The gene calls are TRBV5-1 and TRBJ2-5, with D perhaps TRBD2 (6 bases). DNA for the CDR3: TGCGCCAGCAGCTCGGGGTGGGGAGGTCAAGAGACCCAGTACTTC. Translating it yields CASSSGWGGQETQYF. Filled out from reference TRBV5-1 and TRBJ2-5, the complete variable domain reads KAGVTQTPRYLIKTRGQQVTLSCSPISGHRSVSWYQQTPGQGLQFLFEYFSETQRNKGNFPGRFSGRQFSNSRSEMNVSTLELGDSALYLCASSSGWGGQETQYFGPGTRLLVL.